This passage covers 9 T cell receptor beta chains from one sample sequenced in a study of identical twins. TCRdb used MiXCR to reprocess the 5' RACE reads, holding one entry per CDR3 protein. The sample records about 1.7 million distinct CDR3 sequences, more than 30% being singletons. The sequencing sample was made of cord blood. These receptors were obtained from a newborn girl in good health.

This clonotype was seen only a few times. This chain uses TRBV12-3 or TRBV12-4 with TRBJ2-4, with TRBD1 matching 11 bases. This CDR3 is 17 amino acids long. Losses at the gene ends were 7 bases for V and 2 bases for J; bases not matched to a gene: 10. This chain's CDR3 is CASTGLEDRGPKNIQYF. Here the CDR3 DNA reads TGTGCCAGCACCGGATTGGAGGACAGGGGGCCCAAAAACATTCAGTACTTC.

This clonotype has just a few counts. This chain links TRBV5-1 with TRBJ2-7, with no clear D. Germline V gives CDR1 SGHRS, CDR2 YFSETQ. Deletions cut 5 bases from V and 2 bases from J, with 14 bases between. The CDR3 extends over 14 amino acids. Here the CDR3 reads CASRDDRLTYEQYF. The CDR3 DNA is TGCGCCAGCAGGGATGACCGCCTGACCTACGAGCAGTACTTC. The full variable domain, with the rest looked up from reference TRBV5-1 and TRBJ2-7, is KAGVTQTPRYLIKTRGQQVTLSCSPISGHRSVSWYQQTPGQGLQFLFEYFSETQRNKGNFPGRFSGRQFSNSRSEMNVSTLELGDSALYLCASRDDRLTYEQYFGPGTRLTVT.

This clonotype was recorded many times. This rearrangement joins TRBV12-3 or TRBV12-4 to TRBJ2-3; D might be TRBD1 (6 bases). This CDR3 is 15 amino acids long. Trimming removed 3 bases from V and 4 bases from J, with 14 bases in between. Written as DNA, the CDR3 is TGTGCCAGCAGTTTCACCAGCAGGGGCGCAGATACGCAGTATTTT. Its protein is CASSFTSRGADTQYF.

J is TRBJ2-1 and V is TRBV18, with D possibly TRBD1 on 6 matching bases. CDR3 size: 14 residues. CDR1 and CDR2 (germline): KGHSH, LQKENI. Trimming pared 4 bases from V and 7 bases from J, leaving 14 bases between. In DNA, the CDR3 is TGTGCCAGCTCACTTCTGTCAGGGGAGAATGAGCAGTTCTTC. Its protein product is CASSLLSGENEQFF.

The sample holds many counts of this clonotype. V usage is TRBV10-3 and J usage is TRBJ1-2, with D perhaps matching TRBD1 (5 bases). The CDR3 runs 13 residues. The germline gives CDR1 ENHRY, CDR2 SYGVKD. V was cut by 2 bases and J by 6 bases, with 10 bases left in between. The CDR3 DNA reads as TGTGCCATCAGTGAGAGGAGGGGAAATGGCTACACCTTC. As protein: CAISERRGNGYTF.

This clonotype was seen more than once but under ten times. The rearrangement uses TRBV5-1 and TRBJ2-7; the D is unclear. Germline values: CDR1 SGHRS, CDR2 YFSETQ. V lost 4 bases and J 2 bases, leaving 13 bases between the germline ends. This CDR3 has 14 amino acids. The CDR3 coding sequence is TGCGCCAGCAGCCATACTATGAATCCCTACGAGCAGTACTTC. Amino acid sequence: CASSHTMNPYEQYF.

This clonotype turned up a few times. CDR3 in DNA: TGTGCCAGCGGGAACAGGCCCCGATCCCGCAATGAAAAACTGTTTTTT. This sequence encodes CASGNRPRSRNEKLFF. V usage is TRBV6-1 and J usage is TRBJ1-4, with D perhaps matching TRBD1 (5 bases). From germline, CDR1 is MNHNS and CDR2 SASEGT. V was shortened by 8 bases and J by 5 bases, with 21 bases between the two germline ends. The CDR3 has 16 residues.

This chain links TRBV7-2 with TRBJ2-3; TRBD2 matches at 9 bases. This CDR3 has 17 residues. Germline assignment: CDR1 SGHTA and CDR2 FQGNSA. V shed 3 bases and J 4 bases; nucleotides not matched to a gene: 11. The CDR3, as DNA: TGTGCCAGCAGCTTGGGCGGGGGGGCCAATTTCGCAGATACGCAGTATTTT. This encodes CASSLGGGANFADTQYF. Full variable domain (missing parts from reference TRBV7-2 and TRBJ2-3): GAGVSQSPSNKVTEKGKDVELRCDPISGHTALYWYRQSLGQGLEFLIYFQGNSAPDKSGLPSDRFSAERTGGSVSTLTIQRTQQEDSAVYLCASSLGGGANFADTQYFGPGTRLTVL.

This clonotype showed up just a few times. V and J are TRBV7-2 and TRBJ1-4; a weak D match, TRBD1 (5 bases). Per the germline V gene, CDR1 is SGHTA and CDR2 is FQGNSA. The CDR3 totals 13 residues. With 2 bases removed from V and 6 bases from J, the gap between germline ends came to 7 bases. In DNA form, the CDR3 reads TGTGCCAGCAGCTTACGGGGCGATGAAAAACTGTTTTTT. Translation gives CASSLRGDEKLFF.